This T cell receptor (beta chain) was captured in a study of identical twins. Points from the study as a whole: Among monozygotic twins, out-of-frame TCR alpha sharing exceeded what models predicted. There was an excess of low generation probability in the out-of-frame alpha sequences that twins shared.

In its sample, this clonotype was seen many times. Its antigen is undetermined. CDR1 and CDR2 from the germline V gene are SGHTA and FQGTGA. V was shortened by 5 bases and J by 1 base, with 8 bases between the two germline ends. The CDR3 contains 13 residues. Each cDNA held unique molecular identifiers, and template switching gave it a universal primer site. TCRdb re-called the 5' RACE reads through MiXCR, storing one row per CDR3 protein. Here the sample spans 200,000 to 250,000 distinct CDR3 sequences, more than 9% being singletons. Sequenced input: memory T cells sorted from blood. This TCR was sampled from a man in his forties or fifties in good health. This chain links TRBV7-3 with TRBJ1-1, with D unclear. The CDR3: CASSREGNTEAFF. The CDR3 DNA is TGTGCCAGCAGCAGGGAGGGGAACACTGAAGCTTTCTTT.